This note documents a single T cell receptor (beta chain) sequence. Its antigen is still unknown. PCR involved 60 Vbeta and 13 Jbeta primers. The repertoire was sequenced with immunoSEQ multiplex PCR; TCRdb's copy has only in-frame clones and lacks some. This sample has tens of thousands of clones, with roughly 80% found just once. The data are from a study of cytomegalovirus exposure and HLA in healthy donors. The CDR3 is 16 amino acids. Germline loops: CDR1 ENHRY, CDR2 SYGVKD. Trimming removed 4 bases from V and 1 base from J; junction bases left unmatched: 6. Study-wide results and limits: A cluster of highly shared sequence variants was likely a sequencing artifact. The listing of approximately 160 TCR beta chains classed them as cytomegalovirus-associated. Near-uniform donor sequencing depth was presumed by presence/absence analyses.

This chain connects TRBV10-3 to TRBJ2-2; TRBD2 matches 7 bases. The sample was PBMCs. This receptor was taken from a middle-aged man in good health and CMV-seronegative. CDR3 sequence (DNA): TGTGCCATCAGTGCCCATGGCGGGGGGAACACCGGGGAGCTGTTTTTT. Its translation: CAISAHGGGNTGELFF.